Listed below are T cell receptor beta chains from one sample, sequenced in a study of spatial heterogeneity in lung cancer. Each CDR3 protein is one row after TCRdb ran MiXCR on the 5' RACE reads. The sample has 20,000 to 25,000 distinct CDR3 sequences, approximately 6.2% seen once. The sequenced sample was PBMCs, obtained at surgery. All receptors come from a male donor with early-stage non-small cell lung cancer. Both conserved end residues are trimmed from each CDR3. The D gene is left open where the match is weak.

>.|TRBV7-2
ASSLEQSYNEQF
>.|TRBV7-2
ASSSQAPSTDTQY
>TRBD2|TRBV4-3
ASSRGLAGGPEQF
>.|TRBV7-6
ASSLGWGVNTEAF
>.|TRBV5-1
ASSWAAIGNTEAF
>.|TRBV7-2
ASSRTGQLDEQY
>TRBD2|TRBV11-1
ASSLGGLATGEQY
>.|TRBV7-2
ASSQSDLFGTQY
>TRBD2|TRBV5-1
ASSSAGGRYNEQF
>TRBD1|TRBV12-3/TRBV12-4
ASSSGTGATGELF
>TRBD1|TRBV10-3
AISERGDRAEAF
>.|TRBV7-9
ASSRQFNSPLH
>.|TRBV27
ASSSSRQASGANVLT
>TRBD2|TRBV15
ATSSGYSTDTQY
>.|TRBV20-1
SAAPGGSNTGELF
>TRBD1|TRBV2
ASSWTGLSEQY
>.|TRBV12-3/TRBV12-4
ASSPVSNEKLF
>TRBD2|TRBV7-9
ASGPSGGSGANVLT
>.|TRBV6-5
ASSSDGLSSGNTIY
>.|TRBV5-4
ASSSDPGGANVLT
>.|TRBV5-6
ASSLGINETQY
>.|TRBV20-1
SATSSYEQY
>.|TRBV5-4
ASSLAAGWSNEQF
>TRBD2|TRBV30
AWRRPAGGSTQY
>.|TRBV10-3
ATSVGSEQY
>.|TRBV4-3
ASSQTNARAPGYT
>.|TRBV27
ASSRAGAIWPQH
>TRBD2|TRBV20-1
SARNWASGSWNEQF
>.|TRBV12-3/TRBV12-4
ASSLGLNEKLF
>.|TRBV6-5
ASRATATGELF
>.|TRBV27
ASSSDSYYYEQY
>TRBD2|TRBV28
ASSPTSGNTGELF
>.|TRBV4-2
ASSQEELSTDTQY
>.|TRBV29-1
SVGDRSNQPQH
>.|TRBV5-1
ASSLEGGTTNEKLF
>.|TRBV2
ASRPEVAQAYEQY
>.|TRBV12-3/TRBV12-4
ASSFLLDGGNTIY
>TRBD2|TRBV30
AWSGASGNEQF
>TRBD1|TRBV7-2
ASSFDRGSGYT
>.|TRBV19
ATSRGRRLYNEQF
>.|TRBV7-3
ASSPLTTGRGELF
>.|TRBV5-1
ASRGNDYEQY